The sequence of this TCR beta chain was determined in a study of human T cells and chemical hapten exposure. Across the whole study: DPC (0.01%) was patch tested on the upper back and read at 6 days.

This clonotype was detected ten times or more. Its antigen is currently unknown. Study results and limitations: Relative to control repertoires, expanded TCRs gave rise to significantly more large CDR3 similarity clusters.

Germline CDR1 reads SQVTM; CDR2 reads ANQGSEA. The CDR3 consists of 10 residues. The V gene lost 4 bases and the J gene lost 3 bases, with 3 bases spanning the gap. Via MiXCR, TCRdb re-called the RACE reads, giving one row per CDR3 protein. The repertoire holds over 75,000 distinct CDR3 sequences, with about 6.8% as singletons. Time point here: patch test 1, 2 weeks after DPC sensitization. Treatment of the sample: therapeutic diphenylcyclopropenone sensitization with weekly scalp DPC. The chain has TRBV29-1 and TRBJ2-5; D unresolved. The starting material was whole blood, obtained in connection with sensitization to the hapten diphenylcyclopropenone (DPC). This sequence originates from a woman aged 30 to 39 with alopecia areata. Some clones in this sample may be carry-over from other donors' samples. CDR3 residues: CSVGEETQYF. The CDR3 DNA reads TGCAGCGTTGGGGAAGAGACCCAGTACTTC.